The entry that follows covers one T cell receptor (beta chain) sequence. Its specificity is not known. Among the patients, aged 18 to 65, hyperthyroidism was newly diagnosed and had lasted under 2 months. Uncontrolled infection, other autoimmune disease, pregnancy or lactation excluded patients. This specimen belongs to a study of T cells in Graves' hyperthyroidism and ophthalmopathy. General study results and limits: Ophthalmopathy and stable hyperthyroidism were told apart by a 13 V-J model. In validation, the model predicted ophthalmopathy. These predictions came a median about 6 months before onset.

The investigators amplified TCR beta CDR3 regions from RNA transcripts. RT-PCR in the first round (using the HTBI primer set) targeted the TCR CDR3. TCRdb reprocessed the multiplex PCR reads with MiXCR, giving one entry per CDR3 protein. The profile covers about 210,000 distinct CDR3 sequences, with approximately 16% appearing a single time and roughly 44% taken by the ten largest. Sample: blood. The origin of this receptor is a man aged 35-49 years with Graves' hyperthyroidism.

Written as DNA, the CDR3 is TGTGCCAGCAGGTTACGGACCGGGACTAACACAGATACGCAGTATTTT. It encodes CASRLRTGTNTDTQYF. The chain links TRBV28 to TRBJ2-3; 7 nucleotides match TRBD2. The length of the CDR3 is 16 residues. The germline V gene has CDR1 MDHEN and CDR2 SYDVKM. J gave up 2 bases and V 6 bases, and 11 bases lay outside the gene matches.